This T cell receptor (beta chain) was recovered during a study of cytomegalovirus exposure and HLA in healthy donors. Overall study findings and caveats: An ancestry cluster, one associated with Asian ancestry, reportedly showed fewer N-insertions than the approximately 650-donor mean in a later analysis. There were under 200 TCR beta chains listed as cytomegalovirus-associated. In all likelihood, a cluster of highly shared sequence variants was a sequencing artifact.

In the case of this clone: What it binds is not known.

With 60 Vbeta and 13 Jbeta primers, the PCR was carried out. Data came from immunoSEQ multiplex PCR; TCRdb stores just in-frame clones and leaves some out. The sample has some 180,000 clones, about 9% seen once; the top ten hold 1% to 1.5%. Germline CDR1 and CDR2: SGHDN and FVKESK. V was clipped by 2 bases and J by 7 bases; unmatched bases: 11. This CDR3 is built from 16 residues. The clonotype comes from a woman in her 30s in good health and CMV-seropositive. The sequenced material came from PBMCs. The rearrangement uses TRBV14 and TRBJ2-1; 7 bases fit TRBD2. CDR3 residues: CASSQPSGREGNEQFF. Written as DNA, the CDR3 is TGTGCCAGCAGCCAACCTAGCGGCAGAGAGGGAAATGAGCAGTTCTTC.